The 31 T cell receptor beta chains listed next were all sequenced from one sample in a study of STAT5B mutations in CD4+ large granular lymphocyte leukemia. The table came from immunoSEQ multiplex PCR; TCRdb's copy has only in-frame clones and leaves some out. The table has about 45,000 clones, 80% to 90% seen once. Sequencing was performed on CD4+ T cells from blood buffy coats. These receptors all come from a human donor in good health.

The V gene is TRBV27, the J gene TRBJ1-5; D may be TRBD1 (5 bases). CDR1 and CDR2 (germline): MNHEY, SMNVEV (reference sequence). The CDR3 covers 15 residues. Trimming pared 10 bases from V and 1 base from J, leaving 17 bases between. The CDR3 spells CATRERVLSNQPQHF. Written as DNA, the CDR3 is TGTGCCACCAGGGAAAGGGTTTTGAGCAATCAGCCCCAGCATTTT.

The rearrangement links TRBV6-1 to TRBJ2-5; D is perhaps TRBD2 (6 bases). With 4 bases removed from V and 5 bases from J, the gap between germline ends came to 11 bases. Germline assignment: CDR1 MNHNS and CDR2 SASEGT. This CDR3 is built from 13 residues. The CDR3 DNA reads TGTGCCAGCAGTGGGGACTGGCTGGAGACCCAGTACTTC. This encodes CASSGDWLETQYF.

V and J are TRBV19 and TRBJ2-1; 9 bases line up with TRBD2. This CDR3 has 19 amino acids. V gave up 3 bases and J gave up 1 base; unmatched junction bases: 13. The V gene's germline CDR1 is LNHDA and CDR2 SQIVND (reference sequence). In DNA form, the CDR3 reads TGTGCCAGTAGTATGGGGAATAGCGGGAGCGATCTTTCCTACAATGAGCAGTTCTTC. Its translation: CASSMGNSGSDLSYNEQFF.

This chain uses TRBV19 with TRBJ2-3, with D perhaps matching TRBD1 (6 bases). Trimming cost V 1 base and J 0 bases, with 8 bases left between them. The CDR3 runs to 15 residues. The germline CDR1 and CDR2 sequences are LNHDA and SQIVND (reference sequence). In DNA, the CDR3 is TGTGCCAGTAGTATAGTTAGGGGGAGCACAGATACGCAGTATTTT. It yields the protein CASSIVRGSTDTQYF.

The V gene is TRBV6-5, the J gene TRBJ2-5; D not certain. CDR1 MNHEY and CDR2 SVGAGI come from the germline V gene. The CDR3 has 13 amino acids. Trimming removed 3 bases from V and 4 bases from J, with 9 bases in between. CDR3 loop: CASSYPPGETQYF. In DNA, the CDR3 is TGTGCCAGCAGTTATCCCCCGGGAGAGACCCAGTACTTC.

Only one count was recorded for this clone. This rearrangement joins TRBV27 to TRBJ2-1, with 9 bases fitting TRBD2. Germline CDR1 reads MNHEY; CDR2 reads SMNVEV (reference sequence). Trimming at V came to 2 bases and at J to 5 bases, leaving 10 bases not matched to a gene. This CDR3 is 17 amino acids long. CDR3 region: CASSLKGGRAGNNEQFF. CDR3 DNA sequence: TGTGCCAGCAGTTTAAAGGGCGGGAGGGCCGGTAACAATGAGCAGTTCTTC.

V usage is TRBV5-1 and J usage is TRBJ2-3; 11 positions match TRBD2. The CDR3 runs to 15 residues. CDR1 and CDR2 (germline): SGHRS, YFSETQ. The V and J ends lost 4 bases and 5 bases, in that order; junction bases with no gene match: 6. Written as DNA, the CDR3 is TGCGCCAGCAGCCCTAGCGGGAGGCAGGGAGATACGCAGTATTTT. It encodes CASSPSGRQGDTQYF.

The chain carries TRBV5-1 and TRBJ2-2; maybe TRBD1 (6 bases). The CDR3 is 14 amino acids. V lost 7 bases, J lost 0 bases, and 10 bases lay in between. Looked up from germline, CDR1 is SGHRS and CDR2 is YFSETQ. CDR3 region: CASSRTANTGELFF. For the CDR3, the DNA is TGCGCCAGCTCGAGGACAGCGAACACCGGGGAGCTGTTTTTT. The variable domain in full, completed from reference TRBV5-1 and TRBJ2-2, reads KAGVTQTPRYLIKTRGQQVTLSCSPISGHRSVSWYQQTPGQGLQFLFEYFSETQRNKGNFPGRFSGRQFSNSRSEMNVSTLELGDSALYLCASSRTANTGELFFGEGSRLTVL.

This clone was counted a single time. Within the sample, other DNA sequences also encode this same CDR3. This sequence joins TRBV29-1 and TRBJ2-5; 7 bases are shared with TRBD1. The J segment lost 0 bases and the V segment lost 6 bases, leaving 1 base of the junction unmatched. Germline V gene lookup returns CDR1 SQVTM and CDR2 ANQGSEA. The CDR3 runs to 12 residues. The CDR3 nucleotides are TGCAGCGTCGGGACAGACCAAGAGACCCAGTACTTC. It specifies CSVGTDQETQYF.

This clone was detected a few times. The chain has TRBV19 and TRBJ2-7; 8 nucleotides match TRBD2. CDR3 length: 17 residues. Germline CDR1 reads LNHDA; CDR2 reads SQIVND (reference sequence). V trimming: 10 bases; J trimming: 1 base; junction bases outside the gene matches: 18. For the CDR3, the DNA is TGTGCCACCACTATGGCTAGCGGGTTTATTGGTTCCTACGAGCAGTACTTC. Translating gives CATTMASGFIGSYEQYF.

This clone was seen only a few times. V gene TRBV7-3 combines with J gene TRBJ1-2, with D perhaps TRBD1 (5 bases). V was clipped by 0 bases and J by 4 bases, with 9 bases between them. Germline values: CDR1 SGHTA, CDR2 FQGTGA. The CDR3 loop spans 14 amino acids. CDR3 in amino acids: CASSLTAGSYGYTF. The CDR3 DNA reads TGTGCCAGCAGCTTAACGGCAGGGAGCTATGGCTACACCTTC.

The sample holds a few counts of this clone. The chain uses TRBV5-1 and TRBJ2-1; 11 bases match TRBD2. CDR3 length equals 20 residues. The J segment lost 0 bases and the V segment lost 0 bases, leaving 11 bases of the junction unmatched. Germline assignment: CDR1 SGHRS and CDR2 YFSETQ. The DNA of the CDR3 is TGCGCCAGCAGCTTGGTCTCACTAGCGGGAGTCCCCAGCTCCTACAATGAGCAGTTCTTC. Translated, it gives CASSLVSLAGVPSSYNEQFF.

The chain has TRBV10-1 and TRBJ1-2; D gene uncertain. Germline V gene data show CDR1 as WNHNN and CDR2 as SYGVQD (reference sequence). Deletions cut 3 bases from V and 1 base from J, with 3 bases between. The length of the CDR3 is 12 residues. The CDR3 sequence: CASSDSNYGYTF. The DNA for the CDR3 is TGCGCCAGCAGTGATAGTAACTATGGCTACACCTTC.

The chain combines TRBV9 with TRBJ2-1, with 12 bases identical to TRBD2. V shed 2 bases, J shed 4 bases, and the junction held 7 bases outside the gene matches. This CDR3 is 17 amino acids long. CDR1 SGDLS and CDR2 YYNGEE come from the germline V gene. The CDR3 region is CASSVASGRAEYNEQFF. The CDR3 DNA sequence: TGTGCCAGCAGCGTTGCTAGCGGGAGGGCCGAGTACAATGAGCAGTTCTTC.

The gene calls are TRBV28 and TRBJ2-7, with 7 nucleotides matching TRBD1. The length of the CDR3 is 15 residues. The V gene's germline CDR1 is MDHEN and CDR2 SYDVKM. Germline trimming cut 8 bases from V and 4 bases from J; bases unmatched to any gene: 14. The CDR3 sequence: CASGQVSGSSYEQYF. CDR3 coding DNA: TGTGCCAGCGGACAGGTTTCCGGGTCCTCGTACGAGCAGTACTTC.

J is TRBJ1-2 and V is TRBV19; D gene unclear. This CDR3 comprises 14 residues. Germline CDR1 reads LNHDA; CDR2 reads SQIVND (reference sequence). The V and J ends lost 4 bases and 0 bases respectively, with 9 bases between them. CDR3: CASSRIQANYGYTF. In DNA, the CDR3 is TGTGCCAGTAGTAGAATACAAGCTAACTATGGCTACACCTTC.

The chain uses TRBV20-1 and TRBJ2-7, with D possibly TRBD1 on 5 matching bases. V was clipped by 6 bases and J by 6 bases, with 9 bases between them. This CDR3 comprises 10 residues. CDR1 and CDR2 (germline): DFQATT, SNEGSKA (reference sequence). This chain's CDR3 is CSASGLEQYF. CDR3 in DNA: TGCAGTGCCTCAGGGCTCGAGCAGTACTTC.

This clone was recorded a few times. This chain uses TRBV30 with TRBJ2-3, with D possibly TRBD2 on 6 matching bases. Germline V gene lookup returns CDR1 GTSNPN and CDR2 SVGIG (reference sequence). This CDR3 region has 14 residues. V was trimmed by 3 bases and J by 1 base, leaving 11 bases between them. CDR3 loop: CAWSNSGRTDTQYF. CDR3 DNA: TGTGCCTGGAGCAATAGCGGCCGCACAGATACGCAGTATTTT.

This clone came up once. The chain is built from TRBV5-6 and TRBJ2-3; 7 nucleotides agree with TRBD2. CDR1 is SGHDT and CDR2 is YYEEEE in the germline V gene. This CDR3 spans 15 amino acids. J was trimmed by 0 bases and V by 3 bases; bases with no gene match: 4. The DNA for the CDR3 is TGTGCCAGCAGCTCCCCTAGCGGTAGCACAGATACGCAGTATTTT. Protein: CASSSPSGSTDTQYF.

V usage is TRBV7-9 and J usage is TRBJ2-6; 7 bases line up with TRBD2. CDR1 and CDR2 from the germline V gene are SEHNR and FQNEAQ (reference sequence). The CDR3 runs to 16 residues. The J segment lost 0 bases and the V segment lost 3 bases, leaving 2 bases of the junction unmatched. CDR3 loop: CASSFRGGSGANVLTF. CDR3 nucleotides: TGTGCCAGCAGCTTTCGCGGGGGCTCTGGGGCCAACGTCCTGACTTTC. The full variable domain, rest sourced from reference TRBV7-9 and TRBJ2-6, is DTGVSQNPRHKITKRGQNVTFRCDPISEHNRLYWYRQTLGQGPEFLTYFQNEAQLEKSRLLSDRFSAERPKGSFSTLEIQRTEQGDSAMYLCASSFRGGSGANVLTFGAGSRLTVL.

This clone was seen only a few times. The V call is TRBV19, the J call TRBJ1-2, with 7 bases that match TRBD1. This CDR3 has 17 amino acids. After removal of 5 bases from V and 4 bases from J, the junction contained 16 bases not matched to a gene. CDR1 and CDR2 from the germline V gene are LNHDA and SQIVND (reference sequence). CDR3 nucleotides: TGTGCCAGTAGTCCCGGGACAGCTATAGACCGCCCCTATGGCTACACCTTC. Amino acid sequence: CASSPGTAIDRPYGYTF.

This clone was seen a single time. The chain couples TRBV5-1 to TRBJ1-2, with 8 nucleotides matching TRBD1. With 0 bases clipped from V and 8 bases from J, the junction kept 12 bases outside the gene matches. The CDR3 runs 16 residues. The germline V gene has CDR1 SGHRS and CDR2 YFSETQ. The CDR3 nucleotides are TGCGCCAGCAGCTTGGCCGTAGCTGGGACAGGATTCGGCTACACCTTC. As protein: CASSLAVAGTGFGYTF.

V gene TRBV9 combines with J gene TRBJ2-1; 10 positions match TRBD2. The CDR3 is 15 amino acids. Germline V gene lookup returns CDR1 SGDLS and CDR2 YYNGEE. With 4 bases clipped from V and 1 base from J, the junction kept 2 bases outside the gene matches. The CDR3 nucleotides read TGTGCCAGCAGCATACTAGCGGGGTCCTACAATGAGCAGTTCTTC. Its translation: CASSILAGSYNEQFF.

The V gene is TRBV18, the J gene TRBJ1-2; maybe TRBD1 (6 bases). This CDR3 region has 14 residues. Looked up from germline, CDR1 is KGHSH and CDR2 is LQKENI. Trimming pared 3 bases from V and 1 base from J, leaving 9 bases between. The CDR3 coding sequence is TGTGCCAGCTCACCGGACAGTGTTAACTATGGCTACACCTTC. Translated: CASSPDSVNYGYTF.

Here the CDR3 reads CASSPQTHSNQPQHF. Here the CDR3 DNA reads TGTGCCAGCAGTCCACAGACACATAGCAATCAGCCCCAGCATTTT. The chain links TRBV2 to TRBJ1-5; D ambiguous. Germline V gene sequence: CDR1 SNHLY, CDR2 FYNNEI. V was shortened by 5 bases and J by 0 bases, with 11 bases between the two germline ends. The CDR3 has 15 amino acids.

This chain uses TRBV5-5 with TRBJ2-3; no clear D. Trimming pared 1 base from V and 2 bases from J, leaving 8 bases between. The CDR3 totals 14 residues. Germline V gene sequence: CDR1 SGHKS, CDR2 YYEKEE (reference sequence). The CDR3 nucleotides are TGTGCCAGCAGCTTGAGGCAGACCACAGATACGCAGTATTTT. Its translation is CASSLRQTTDTQYF.

The J gene is TRBJ2-7, the V gene TRBV4-3; 12 bases are shared with TRBD2. CDR1 LGHNA and CDR2 YSLEER come from the germline V gene. The CDR3 covers 19 residues. The V gene end was trimmed by 1 base and the J gene end by 4 bases; junction bases not matched to a gene: 14. CDR3: CASSQAASGRASGRYEQYF. The CDR3 coding sequence is TGCGCCAGCAGCCAAGCGGCTAGCGGGAGGGCCTCCGGACGGTACGAGCAGTACTTC.

The genes are TRBV10-1 and TRBJ2-7; 7 bases are a match to TRBD1. This CDR3 is 20 amino acids long. Per germline, CDR1 WNHNN and CDR2 SYGVQD (reference sequence). This chain's CDR3 is CRGGARFNVVQGRSSYEQYF. Here the CDR3 DNA reads TGCCGAGGTGGGGCCCGGTTTAACGTCGTACAGGGGCGTAGCTCCTACGAGCAGTACTTC.

The chain recombines TRBV6-5 with TRBJ1-6, with 9 bases lining up with TRBD1. Losses at the gene ends were 5 bases for V and 4 bases for J; bases not matched to a gene: 3. The germline V gene encodes CDR1 MNHEY and CDR2 SVGAGI. The CDR3 is 15 residues long. CDR3 amino acids: CASSRTGDYNSPLHF. The CDR3 DNA reads TGTGCCAGCAGTCGGACAGGGGATTATAATTCACCCCTCCACTTT.

The chain links TRBV6-5 to TRBJ2-7, with a weak D call TRBD1 (6 bases). Germline V lookup: CDR1 MNHEY, CDR2 SVGAGI. The CDR3 is 15 residues long. Trimming stripped 5 bases from V and 0 bases from J, with 14 bases between. The CDR3 region has the DNA TGTGCCAGCAGTCAGGGGACGGGCGGCTCCTACGAGCAGTACTTC. Residues: CASSQGTGGSYEQYF.

The gene calls are TRBV10-3 and TRBJ2-5; 9 nucleotides match TRBD2. Trimming at V came to 3 bases and at J to 2 bases, leaving 1 base not matched to a gene. Germline V gene lookup returns CDR1 ENHRY and CDR2 SYGVKD. The length of the CDR3 is 14 residues. CDR3 DNA: TGTGCCATCAGTGACGGACTAGCGCAAGAGACCCAGTACTTC. Residues: CAISDGLAQETQYF.